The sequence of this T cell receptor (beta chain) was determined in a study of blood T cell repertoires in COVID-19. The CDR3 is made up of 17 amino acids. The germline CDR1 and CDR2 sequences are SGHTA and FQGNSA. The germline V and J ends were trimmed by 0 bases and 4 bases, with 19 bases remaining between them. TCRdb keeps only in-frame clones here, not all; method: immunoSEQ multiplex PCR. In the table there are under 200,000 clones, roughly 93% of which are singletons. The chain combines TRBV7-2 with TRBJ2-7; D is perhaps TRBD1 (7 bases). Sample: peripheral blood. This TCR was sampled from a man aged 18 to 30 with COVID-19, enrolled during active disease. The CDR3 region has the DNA TGTGCCAGCAGCTTAGCTGCCGGGGGACAGATCCTTTACGAGCAGTACTTC. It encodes CASSLAAGGQILYEQYF. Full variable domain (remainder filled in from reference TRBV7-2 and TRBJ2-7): GAGVSQSPSNKVTEKGKDVELRCDPISGHTALYWYRQSLGQGLEFLIYFQGNSAPDKSGLPSDRFSAERTGGSVSTLTIQRTQQEDSAVYLCASSLAAGGQILYEQYFGPGTRLTVT.